This TCR beta chain was recorded in a study of cytomegalovirus exposure and HLA in healthy donors. Overall study: From about 180 million T cells, an earlier analysis saw 120 million or so unique TCR beta sequences. Study observations and caveats: TCR beta sequences numbering over 15,000 were associated with HLA alleles at 0.05 false discovery rate in a later analysis.

Germline loops: CDR1 SQVTM, CDR2 ANQGSEA. V lost 7 bases to trimming and J lost 3 bases; unmatched junction nucleotides: 4. This CDR3 is 13 amino acids long. Comment on this clone: Its specificity is unknown.

Researchers ran the PCR with 60 Vbeta and 13 Jbeta primers. The data were produced by immunoSEQ multiplex PCR, yet TCRdb's version contains in-frame clones alone and is incomplete. The sample lists nearly 110,000 clones, roughly 80% seen once, with about 2.3% in the top ten. Sequenced input: PBMCs. The V gene is TRBV29-1, the J gene TRBJ2-7, with 12 bases fitting TRBD2. This TCR derives from a man between 25 and 39 years old in good health and CMV-seronegative. CDR3 in amino acids: CSAGTSGFYEQYF. In nucleotides, the CDR3 is TGCAGCGCCGGGACTAGCGGGTTCTACGAGCAGTACTTC.